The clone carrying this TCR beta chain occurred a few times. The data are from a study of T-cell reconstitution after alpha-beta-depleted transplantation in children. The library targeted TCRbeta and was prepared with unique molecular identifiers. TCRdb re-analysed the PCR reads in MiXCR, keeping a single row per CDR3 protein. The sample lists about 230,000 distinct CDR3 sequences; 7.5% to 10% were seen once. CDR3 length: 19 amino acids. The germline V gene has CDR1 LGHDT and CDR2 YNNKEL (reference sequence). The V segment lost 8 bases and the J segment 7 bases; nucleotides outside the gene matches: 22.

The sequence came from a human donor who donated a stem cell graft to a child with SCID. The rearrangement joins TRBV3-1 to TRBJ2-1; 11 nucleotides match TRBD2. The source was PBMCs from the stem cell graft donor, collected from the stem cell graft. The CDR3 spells CASCPHSGGAKSGRNEQFF. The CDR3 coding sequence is TGTGCCAGCTGCCCACATAGCGGGGGGGCGAAATCCGGGAGAAATGAGCAGTTCTTC.